This T cell receptor (beta chain) was profiled in a study of identical twins. Overall study findings and caveats: Surplus twin overlap in beta out-of-frame sequences was less pronounced. Conclusions relied on cross-sectional statistical analysis, not following the same donors.

TCRdb independently ran MiXCR on the 5' RACE reads; one entry per CDR3 protein. This repertoire shows about 250,000 distinct CDR3 sequences, over 12% found once; its top ten account for around 8.9%. A note on this clonotype: Its specificity is not known.

J lost 0 bases, V lost 11 bases, and 3 bases had no gene match. Germline V CDR1 and CDR2: SGHNT, YENEEA. The CDR3 sequence is 13 residues long. J is TRBJ2-2 and V is TRBV11-3, with 7 positions matching TRBD2. Input material: memory (CD45RO+) T cells sorted from blood. This TCR was recovered from a woman in her late teens or twenties in good health. CDR3 DNA sequence: TGTGCCGGCGGGGGTACGAACACCGGGGAGCTGTTTTTT. As protein: CAGGGTNTGELFF.